This entry lists 5 T cell receptor beta chains sequenced from one sample in a study of cytomegalovirus exposure and HLA in healthy donors. PCR amplification relied on 60 Vbeta primers (plus 13 Jbeta primers). Sequencing used immunoSEQ multiplex PCR; TCRdb keeps in-frame clones, though not all of them. Of over 100,000 clones in the sample, around 70% were seen once. The sequenced sample consisted of PBMCs. The receptor set was obtained from a woman in her seventies in good health and CMV-seropositive.

V is TRBV7-9 and J is TRBJ2-7; 8 bases are shared with TRBD1. The CDR3 totals 15 residues. The trim removed 2 bases at V and 3 bases at J, leaving 6 bases unmatched. Per germline, CDR1 SEHNR and CDR2 FQNEAQ (reference sequence). The CDR3 DNA reads TGTGCCAGCAGCTTATCAGCAGGGGGCTACTACGAGCAGTACTTC. Translated, it gives CASSLSAGGYYEQYF.

This sequence joins TRBV27 and TRBJ1-4, with TRBD1 matching over 9 bases. Trimming cost V 4 bases and J 8 bases; bases outside gene matches: 8. From germline, CDR1 is MNHEY and CDR2 SMNVEV (reference sequence). CDR3 length: 15 residues. This chain's CDR3 is CASSSKQGAGEKLFF. CDR3 nucleotide sequence: TGTGCCAGCAGTTCAAAACAGGGGGCGGGGGAAAAACTGTTTTTT.

A few counts support this clone. The J gene is TRBJ1-1, the V gene TRBV5-4; TRBD1 matches at 7 bases. CDR3 length equals 14 residues. CDR1 is SGHNT and CDR2 is YYREEE in the germline V gene (reference sequence). The V segment lost 1 base and the J segment 3 bases; nucleotides outside the gene matches: 3. CDR3 sequence (DNA): TGTGCCAGCAGCTTGAAGGGGGCAGACACTGAAGCTTTCTTT. It specifies CASSLKGADTEAFF.

CDR3 in DNA: TGTGCCAGCAGACCTGCGGGGAGCCCCTACGAGCAGTACTTC. Residues: CASRPAGSPYEQYF. The gene calls are TRBV6-5 and TRBJ2-7; a possible D gene is TRBD2 (6 bases). Trimming cost V 6 bases and J 2 bases, with 14 bases left between them. The CDR3 is made up of 14 amino acids. Germline lookup yields CDR1 MNHEY and CDR2 SVGAGI.

This clone was picked up a small number of times. The chain employs TRBV4-1 and TRBJ2-5, with 7 nucleotides matching TRBD2. V lost 1 base and J lost 1; bases outside the gene matches: 6. This CDR3 spans 16 amino acids. CDR1 is MGHRA, CDR2 YSYEKL, per germline. CDR3 nucleotide sequence: TGCGCCAGCAGCCAAGGAGGGCGGGGGACCCAAGAGACCCAGTACTTC. It specifies CASSQGGRGTQETQYF.